This T cell receptor beta chain was retrieved from a study of T-cell reconstitution after alpha-beta-depleted transplantation in children. Many counts were recorded for this clonotype. V lost 3 bases to trimming and J lost 0 bases, with 13 bases between them. The CDR3 has 16 amino acids. Unique molecular identifiers were used to barcode this TCRbeta library. TCRdb reanalysed the PCR reads using MiXCR and keeps one entry per CDR3 protein. The sample holds about 400,000 distinct CDR3 sequences; 20% are singletons and the top ten take 3% to 4.5%. The chain is built from TRBV12-3 or TRBV12-4 and TRBJ2-3; D not certain. The source is a human donor who donated a stem cell graft to a child with acute myeloid leukemia. This specimen consisted of PBMCs from the stem cell graft donor, obtained from the stem cell graft. CDR3 sequence (DNA): TGTGCCAGCAGTTTCGGAACGGACCCTAGCACAGATACGCAGTATTTT. It encodes CASSFGTDPSTDTQYF.